The rows below give T cell receptor beta chains drawn from one sample of a study of human T cells and chemical hapten exposure. TCRdb used MiXCR to reprocess the RACE reads, holding one entry per CDR3 protein. The sample holds some 40,000 distinct CDR3 sequences, approximately 4% seen once. Specimen: whole blood. Receptor source: a human donor in good health. Some clones in this sample may be carry-over from other donors' samples. CDR3s include the opening cysteine and the closing phenylalanine or tryptophan. D genes are given only for firm matches. A clone size is listed for some rows: how often the clone was seen (once, few, many), or a class if it is expanded.

D gene	J gene	V gene	clone size	CDR3 DNA	CDR3 protein
NA	TRBJ1-1	TRBV6-5	many	TGTGCCAGCAGTTACTCCCTCAAAACTCGAATGAACACTGAAGCTTTCTTT	CASSYSLKTRMNTEAFF
TRBD2	TRBJ2-5	TRBV5-1	NA	TGCGCCAGCAGCTTGGGGTCGAGCGGGGACCCTGGGGAGACCCAGTACTTC	CASSLGSSGDPGETQYF
NA	TRBJ2-2	TRBV5-1	many	TGCGCCACAGCCTCTTACAGGGACACCGGGGAGCTGTTTTTT	CATASYRDTGELFF
NA	TRBJ2-3	TRBV3-1	many	TGTGCCAGCAGCCAAGATATCCGGGTCCGAACAGATACGCAGTATTTT	CASSQDIRVRTDTQYF
TRBD1	TRBJ2-6	TRBV9	many	TGTGCCAGCAGCGTGTCCAGGACAGGGGGCTCTGGGGCCAACGTCCTGACTTTC	CASSVSRTGGSGANVLTF
TRBD2	TRBJ2-1	TRBV11-1	many	TGTGCCAGCAGCTTTAGGGTAGCGGGAGGTTCCTCCTACAATGAGCAGTTCTTC	CASSFRVAGGSSYNEQFF
NA	TRBJ2-3	TRBV3-1	many	TGTGCCAGCAGCCTGGTCACTAGCACAGATACGCAGTATTTT	CASSLVTSTDTQYF
NA	TRBJ1-6	TRBV20-1	NA	TGCAGTGCTAGAGTGGTCGGCCCCCAACGAGGTTCACCCCTCCACTTT	CSARVVGPQRGSPLHF
TRBD1	TRBJ2-7	TRBV18	many	TGTGCCAGCTCACCCCCCGGGACAGCCCCTTACGAGCAGTACTTC	CASSPPGTAPYEQYF
NA	TRBJ1-5	TRBV30	many	TGTGCCTGGAATCCGTCAACAGGGCAACCCCAGCATTTT	CAWNPSTGQPQHF
NA	TRBJ2-5	TRBV13	NA	TGTGCCAGCCAGCTAAGGGGGGTGGAGACCCAGTACTTC	CASQLRGVETQYF
NA	TRBJ1-3	TRBV18	many	TGTGCCAGCTCACCCCCAGGCCTCTCTGGAAACACCATATATTTT	CASSPPGLSGNTIYF
NA	TRBJ1-1	TRBV7-9	many	TGTGCCAGCAGCTTACAGATGAACACTGAAGCTTTCTTT	CASSLQMNTEAFF
NA	TRBJ1-1	TRBV5-1	many	TGCGCCAGCAGCTTGGTTCCGGGGAGTGATGTTGAAGCTTTCTTT	CASSLVPGSDVEAFF
NA	TRBJ2-5	TRBV27	many	TGTGCCAGCAGTTTAAGGGGCGGAGTTTTGGAGACCCAGTACTTC	CASSLRGGVLETQYF
NA	TRBJ2-7	TRBV21-1	few	TGTGCCAGCAGCAACGGGACGACAGCGATAATAGACTACGAGCAGTACTTC	CASSNGTTAIIDYEQYF
NA	TRBJ1-2	TRBV27	many	TGTGCCAGCAGTAGGCAGGGGATTTATGGCTACACCTTC	CASSRQGIYGYTF
TRBD2	TRBJ2-5	TRBV12-3/TRBV12-4	few	TGTGCCAGCAGTTTAAGCAGCGGGGGTGAGACCCAGTACTTC	CASSLSSGGETQYF
NA	TRBJ2-7	TRBV30	few	TGTGCCTGGAGTGTATCGGGGGTCGAGCAGTACTTC	CAWSVSGVEQYF
NA	TRBJ2-5	TRBV10-1	NA	TGCGCCAGCAGTGAATTGAGGGGTTCCCAAGAGACCCAGTACTTC	CASSELRGSQETQYF
NA	TRBJ1-5	TRBV29-1	many	TGCAGCGTTACGAGCGAGGGTGGCAGCAATCAGCCCCAGCATTTT	CSVTSEGGSNQPQHF
TRBD2	TRBJ2-5	TRBV20-1	many	TGCAGGGGAACACGCCGGGACTATCCAGAGACCCAGTACTTC	CRGTRRDYPETQYF
TRBD1	TRBJ1-1	TRBV30	few	TGTGCCTGGGGACAGGGGGCCCGCGGGCGCGGGGCTGAAGCTTTCTTT	CAWGQGARGRGAEAFF
TRBD2	TRBJ2-7	TRBV20-1	many	TGCAGTGCTAGAGATCCTAGCGGGAGTTCCTACGAGCAGTACTTC	CSARDPSGSSYEQYF
NA	TRBJ2-7	TRBV2	many	TGTGCCAGCAGGAGTCTTCGCGGGGCCTACGAGCAGTACTTC	CASRSLRGAYEQYF
TRBD2	TRBJ2-1	TRBV5-1	NA	TGCGCCAGCAGCCCCGGGACTAGCGGGAGTGGATACAATGAGCAGTTCTTC	CASSPGTSGSGYNEQFF
NA	TRBJ2-7	TRBV6-5	medium-sized	TGTGCCAGCAGCCACCGGGAAGGCTACGAGCAGTACTTC	CASSHREGYEQYF
NA	TRBJ1-1	TRBV4-2	few	TGTGCCAGCAGCCAAGAGAGGCTGGGGGAAGCTTTCTTT	CASSQERLGEAFF
TRBD2	TRBJ2-1	TRBV20-1	few	TGCAGTGCTAGAGCTGCTAGCGGCGCCCGTCGAGGGCCTGATGAGCAGTTCTTC	CSARAASGARRGPDEQFF